This TCR beta chain stems from a study of prognosis after radiotherapy for stage I lung cancer. General observations from the study: Gene usage of TRBV and TRBJ reportedly differed between patients with and without metastases.

This clonotype occurred a few times. What it binds is unknown. J gave up 6 bases and V 8 bases, and 7 bases lay outside the gene matches. From germline, CDR1 is DFQATT and CDR2 SNEGSKA (reference sequence). This CDR3 is 12 amino acids long. Researchers used two-round multiplex PCR to amplify TCR beta CDR3 starting from genomic DNA. Primers targeting each individual TRBV and TRBJ gene were applied in first-round PCR. TCRdb re-derived calls from the multiplex PCR reads in MiXCR, one entry per CDR3 protein. Counted here are roughly 20,000 distinct CDR3 sequences, roughly 44% occurring once; the ten biggest clones make up 31%.

This receptor was obtained from a donor aged 50 or older with non-small cell lung cancer. The starting material was PBMCs, obtained before or after stereotactic body radiation therapy (not recorded which). The rearrangement links TRBV20-1 to TRBJ2-1, with TRBD2 identical over 7 bases. CDR3 region: CSQPGLSNEQFF. The CDR3 nucleotides read TGCAGTCAACCGGGACTAAGCAATGAGCAGTTCTTC.